The clone carrying this TCR beta chain was counted between two and nine times. The antigen is not known. These data are taken from a study of T cell repertoires in cytomegalovirus infection. Study as a whole: Public signatures in TCR beta pointed to CMV infection and matching HLA type.

TCRdb passed the reads through MiXCR, listing each CDR3 protein once. The sample carries 200,000 to 300,000 distinct CDR3 sequences, around 12% recorded once. This CDR3 has 16 amino acids. Germline V gene data show CDR1 as SGDLS and CDR2 as YYNGEE. Trimming at V came to 3 bases and at J to 3 bases, leaving 7 bases not matched to a gene. Study-wide results and limits: Ex vivo responses were dominated by HLA-C-restricted CMV-specific TCR beta clonotypes. Cumulative public TCR beta family frequency identified CMV carriers with the relevant HLA.

Material: PBMCs. V and J are TRBV9 and TRBJ2-3, with TRBD1 identical over 10 bases. This TCR was recovered from a human donor in good health (CMV status not recorded). Some clones in this sample may be carry-over from other donors' samples. The CDR3 coding sequence is TGTGCCAGCAGCGCGAGGACAGGGGGTACTACAGATACGCAGTATTTT. Translating it yields CASSARTGGTTDTQYF. The full variable domain, its missing parts supplied by reference TRBV9 and TRBJ2-3, is DSGVTQTPKHLITATGQRVTLRCSPRSGDLSVYWYQQSLDQGLQFLIQYYNGEERAKGNILERFSAQQFPDLHSELNLSSLELGDSALYFCASSARTGGTTDTQYFGPGTRLTVL.